One sample yielded the 2 T cell receptor beta chains listed below, sequenced in a study of cytomegalovirus exposure and HLA in healthy donors. The PCR was carried out with 60 Vbeta primers and 13 Jbeta primers. Some clones are missing from TCRdb's copy, which holds only in-frame ones; the method was immunoSEQ multiplex PCR. The sample shows about 150,000 clones, roughly 66% of them seen only once. Sequencing was carried out using PBMCs. These receptors came from a woman aged 18-30 years in good health and CMV-seronegative.

V and J are TRBV11-3 and TRBJ2-3; 11 bases are shared with TRBD2. This CDR3 has 16 residues. V gave up 0 bases and J gave up 6 bases; unmatched junction bases: 5. Germline CDR1 is SGHNT and CDR2 is YENEEA. CDR3 in DNA: TGTGCCAGCAGCTTAGATCGGTCTAGCGGGAGGGATACGCAGTATTTT. Encoded protein: CASSLDRSSGRDTQYF.

The genes are TRBV28 and TRBJ1-5, with TRBD1 identical over 12 bases. Per germline, CDR1 MDHEN and CDR2 SYDVKM. The CDR3 is 16 amino acids. Trimming removed 5 bases from V and 4 bases from J; junction bases left unmatched: 6. CDR3 DNA: TGTGCCAGCAGTAACCGGGACAGGGGGCCAAATCAGCCCCAGCATTTT. Protein sequence: CASSNRDRGPNQPQHF.